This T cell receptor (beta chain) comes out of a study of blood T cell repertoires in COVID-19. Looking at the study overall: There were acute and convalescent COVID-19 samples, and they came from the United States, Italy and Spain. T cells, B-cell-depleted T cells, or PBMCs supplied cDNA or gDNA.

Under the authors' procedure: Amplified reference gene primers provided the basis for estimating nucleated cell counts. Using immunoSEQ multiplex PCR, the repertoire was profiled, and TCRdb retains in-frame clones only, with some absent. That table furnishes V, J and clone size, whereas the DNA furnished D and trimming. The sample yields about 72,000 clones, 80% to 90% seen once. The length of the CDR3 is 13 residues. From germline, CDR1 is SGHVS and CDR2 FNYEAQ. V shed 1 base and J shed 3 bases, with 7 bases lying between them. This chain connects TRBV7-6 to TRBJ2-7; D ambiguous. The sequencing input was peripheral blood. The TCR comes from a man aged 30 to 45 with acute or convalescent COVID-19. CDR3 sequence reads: CASSLGGNYEQYF. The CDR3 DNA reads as TGTGCCAGCAGCTTAGGAGGTAACTACGAGCAGTACTTC.